The entry below describes one T cell receptor (beta chain). These data belong to a study of control samples from healthy donors and cancer patients. Profiling relied on immunoSEQ multiplex PCR, and the TCRdb table lists in-frame clones only, not all of them. This table holds about 12,000 clones, approximately 94% found once. In germline, CDR1 is KGHSH, CDR2 LQKENI. Trimming stripped 1 base from V and 6 bases from J, with 5 bases between. This CDR3 has 12 residues. Sequenced material: PBMCs. V usage is TRBV18 and J usage is TRBJ2-3, with a tentative D call TRBD1 (5 bases). The receptor was isolated from a man between 65 and 80 years old with head and neck cancer. The CDR3 DNA reads TGTGCCAGCTCACCACAGGGGGATACGCAGTATTTT. Translating it yields CASSPQGDTQYF.